This record looks at one TCR beta chain sequence and its context. It has no known antigen specificity. Base qualities are missing; no much larger clone stands one base away. Libraries were built with the immunoSEQ multiplex PCR assay. The published analysis was carried out like this. A statistical classification framework was developed to diagnose cytomegalovirus status using the catalog of TCR beta chain sequences. TCRdb's version of the immuneACCESS table is confined to in-frame rearrangements and falls short of the full clone set. An unresolved V gene accounts for under half of the shortfall where checked; the remainder is of unknown origin. V and J calls and clone size follow that table, whereas D and trimming were derived from the DNA. The sample table contains around 300,000 clones; only one count was recorded for roughly 87% of them. The leading ten clones occupy roughly 1.2% of the sample.

The data stem from a study of cytomegalovirus exposure and HLA in healthy donors (dated by TCRdb to between 2016 and 2019). Background for the entire study: A later analysis indicated that the 95 to 150 validation repertoires were generated on the platform also employed for the roughly 720 repertoires of the first cohort. Besides the first cohort of under 700 subjects, a separate validation cohort made up of over 95 different subjects was used. To predict cytomegalovirus infection status, the study combined high-throughput TCR immunosequencing, statistical association of individual TCRs with disease status, and machine learning. The study aimed to test whether signatures of past pathogen exposure could be identified by cataloging public T cell receptors.

Donors formed part of the validation cohort, which comprised 120 or so subjects and was distinct from the first cohort of several hundred subjects. CDR1 is given as MNHEY and CDR2 as SVGAGI, both from the germline V gene. A distance of 12 bases separates the germline ends of V and J, which lose 2 bases and 4 bases respectively. Reading from cysteine to phenylalanine, the CDR3 counts 15 amino acids. This entry keeps only the CDR3 DNA: 45 bases, framed from base 1. Paper-wide results and their limitations: A later analysis lacked HLA typing for the validation cohort, so it scored co-occurrence in that cohort across all 110 or so repertoires. According to the authors, the approach could potentially be generalized to other disease states and immunological phenotypes. Three of the identified cytomegalovirus-associated TCR beta chains were confirmed in vitro to be specific for cytomegalovirus antigens. The classifier was reported to diagnose cytomegalovirus status with high specificity and sensitivity in both the original cohort and the validation cohort. While some public TCRs were present in many individuals, most TCR sequences turned up only very rarely across donors. The study gave a list of more than 150 TCR beta chains associated with cytomegalovirus. A later analysis found that TCRs clustered in the first cohort also tended to co-occur in the 120 or so validation repertoires, with approximately 95% of cluster scores above 0.

In this chain, TRBV6-5 is recombined with TRBJ2-1, with no confidently assigned D gene. This receptor was obtained from a woman aged 25 to 45 in good health and CMV-seropositive. The source material was PBMCs. The sequenced DNA: TGTGCCAGCAGTTACGCCGGTCGTCTGTACAATGAGCAGTTCTTC. This encodes CASSYAGRLYNEQFF.